These T cell receptor beta chains were read from a single sample in a study of T cell responses to AZD1222 COVID-19 vaccine. Generated by immunoSEQ multiplex PCR, the TCRdb table keeps only in-frame clones and is missing some. The sample lists over 150,000 clones; over 75% were seen once. The sample consisted of peripheral blood, taken 28 days after the second AZD1222 dose. These TCRs come from an adult who received the AZD1222 COVID-19 vaccine. Both conserved end residues are part of each CDR3. The D gene is left open where the match is weak. Some rows mark clone size as missing; the rest say once, few, many or name a class of expanded clone.

D gene: TRBD1; V gene: TRBV6-5; J gene: TRBJ1-1; clone size: -; CDR3 DNA: TGTGCCAGCAGTTACTTCAGGGGGCCGAACACTGAAGCTTTCTTT; CDR3 protein: CASSYFRGPNTEAFF
D gene: -; V gene: TRBV10-3; J gene: TRBJ1-1; clone size: once; CDR3 DNA: TGTGCCATCAGGCCCACTGGGTCGATGAGGACTGAAGCTTTCTTT; CDR3 protein: CAIRPTGSMRTEAFF
D gene: -; V gene: TRBV7-9; J gene: TRBJ1-2; clone size: -; CDR3 DNA: TGTGCCACCTACCTGTATGGCTACACCTTC; CDR3 protein: CATYLYGYTF
D gene: TRBD1; V gene: TRBV9; J gene: TRBJ2-7; clone size: -; CDR3 DNA: TGTGCCAGCAGCTTGGGGGACAGTGGGTACGAGCAGTACTTC; CDR3 protein: CASSLGDSGYEQYF
D gene: -; V gene: TRBV19; J gene: TRBJ1-4; clone size: once; CDR3 DNA: TGTGCCAGTAGTATCGGGGACACGATCTCTGAAAAACTGTTTTTT; CDR3 protein: CASSIGDTISEKLFF
D gene: -; V gene: TRBV9; J gene: TRBJ1-2; clone size: -; CDR3 DNA: TGTGCCAGCAGCCCGGGAGGGAGAAATGGCTACACCTTC; CDR3 protein: CASSPGGRNGYTF
D gene: -; V gene: TRBV9; J gene: TRBJ1-3; clone size: -; CDR3 DNA: TGTGCCAGCAGCGTAGGGGGCATATCTGGAAACACCATATATTTT; CDR3 protein: CASSVGGISGNTIYF
D gene: TRBD2; V gene: TRBV6-5; J gene: TRBJ2-3; clone size: -; CDR3 DNA: TGTGCCAGCAGTTATTCGGGGGGGGTCACAGATACGCAGTATTTT; CDR3 protein: CASSYSGGVTDTQYF
D gene: TRBD2; V gene: TRBV2; J gene: TRBJ2-3; clone size: -; CDR3 DNA: TGTGCCAGCAGTCAGTTAGCGGGGGGGCGATCAGATACGCAGTATTTT; CDR3 protein: CASSQLAGGRSDTQYF
D gene: -; V gene: TRBV10-3; J gene: TRBJ1-2; clone size: once; CDR3 DNA: TGTGCCATCGATTCTGGACAGAGCTATGGCTACACCTTC; CDR3 protein: CAIDSGQSYGYTF
D gene: -; V gene: TRBV5-6; J gene: TRBJ2-7; clone size: -; CDR3 DNA: TGTGCCAGCAGCACTCCCGGCCAGGGGTTAGAGCAGTACTTC; CDR3 protein: CASSTPGQGLEQYF
D gene: -; V gene: TRBV19; J gene: TRBJ1-1; clone size: once; CDR3 DNA: TGTGCCAGTAGTATGCCGGAACAGGGTGGTGAAGCTTTCTTT; CDR3 protein: CASSMPEQGGEAFF
D gene: -; V gene: TRBV5-4; J gene: TRBJ2-1; clone size: -; CDR3 DNA: TGTGCCAGCAGCTTGTGGGGGCTGGACGATGAGCAGTTCTTC; CDR3 protein: CASSLWGLDDEQFF
D gene: -; V gene: TRBV27; J gene: TRBJ1-1; clone size: -; CDR3 DNA: TGTGCCAGCAGTTTAGGACATATGAACACTGAAGCTTTCTTT; CDR3 protein: CASSLGHMNTEAFF
D gene: -; V gene: TRBV7-2; J gene: TRBJ1-4; clone size: -; CDR3 DNA: TGTGCCAGCAGCTTAGCGGGGGCTAATGAAAAACTGTTTTTT; CDR3 protein: CASSLAGANEKLFF
D gene: -; V gene: TRBV19; J gene: TRBJ2-3; clone size: once; CDR3 DNA: TGTGCCAGTAGTATAGATCCTGTAGATACGCAGTATTTT; CDR3 protein: CASSIDPVDTQYF
D gene: -; V gene: TRBV3-1/TRBV3-2; J gene: TRBJ1-1; clone size: few; CDR3 DNA: TGTGCCAGCAGCAGCAGTATGAACACTGAAGCTTTCTTT; CDR3 protein: CASSSSMNTEAFF
D gene: -; V gene: TRBV18; J gene: TRBJ2-1; clone size: -; CDR3 DNA: TGTGCCAGCTCACCGGTTGCGACTGAGCAGTTCTTC; CDR3 protein: CASSPVATEQFF
D gene: -; V gene: TRBV6-6; J gene: TRBJ2-1; clone size: -; CDR3 DNA: TGTGCCAGCATCCGGGGTTACAATGAGCAGTTCTTC; CDR3 protein: CASIRGYNEQFF
D gene: -; V gene: TRBV2; J gene: TRBJ1-1; clone size: -; CDR3 DNA: TGTGCCAGCAGTGAGCCGGGGGCACGGACTGAAGCTTTCTTT; CDR3 protein: CASSEPGARTEAFF
D gene: -; V gene: TRBV30; J gene: TRBJ1-2; clone size: few; CDR3 DNA: TGTGCCTGTCAGGGGCGCAACTATGGCTACACCTTC; CDR3 protein: CACQGRNYGYTF
D gene: -; V gene: TRBV10-3; J gene: TRBJ2-3; clone size: -; CDR3 DNA: TGTGCCATCAGGCAGGGGATAAGTGCAGATACGCAGTATTTT; CDR3 protein: CAIRQGISADTQYF
D gene: -; V gene: TRBV6-5; J gene: TRBJ1-4; clone size: few; CDR3 DNA: TGTGCCAGCAGTCAGGGGACAACTAATGAAAAACTGTTTTTT; CDR3 protein: CASSQGTTNEKLFF
D gene: -; V gene: TRBV29-1; J gene: TRBJ1-1; clone size: -; CDR3 DNA: TGCAGCGTTGTTCCGGAGAACACTGAAGCTTTCTTT; CDR3 protein: CSVVPENTEAFF
D gene: -; V gene: TRBV5-1; J gene: TRBJ1-1; clone size: -; CDR3 DNA: TGCGCCAGCAGCTTGGGGCAGTCCAACACTGAAGCTTTCTTT; CDR3 protein: CASSLGQSNTEAFF
D gene: -; V gene: TRBV28; J gene: TRBJ1-2; clone size: -; CDR3 DNA: TGTGCCAGCAGTGGGGTCGGGGAATTAGGTGGCTACACCTTC; CDR3 protein: CASSGVGELGGYTF
D gene: -; V gene: TRBV5-5; J gene: TRBJ1-6; clone size: -; CDR3 DNA: TGTGCCAGCAGCTTGATAATCGCTAATTCACCCCTCCACTTT; CDR3 protein: CASSLIIANSPLHF
D gene: TRBD1; V gene: TRBV3-1/TRBV3-2; J gene: TRBJ1-2; clone size: -; CDR3 DNA: TGTGCCAGCAGCCAGGGACAGGGGACTAACTATGGCTACACCTTC; CDR3 protein: CASSQGQGTNYGYTF
D gene: TRBD1; V gene: TRBV7-2; J gene: TRBJ1-5; clone size: -; CDR3 DNA: TGTGCCAGCAGCTTAGCGCATAGGACAGGGGTCTATCAGCCCCAGCATTTT; CDR3 protein: CASSLAHRTGVYQPQHF
D gene: -; V gene: TRBV5-5; J gene: TRBJ1-3; clone size: -; CDR3 DNA: TGTGCCAGCAGCTCGACCGGTACGGCTGGAAACACCATATATTTT; CDR3 protein: CASSSTGTAGNTIYF
D gene: -; V gene: TRBV7-9; J gene: TRBJ1-6; clone size: -; CDR3 DNA: TGTGCCAGCAGCTTGGGGAGTGATAATTCACCCCTCCACTTT; CDR3 protein: CASSLGSDNSPLHF
D gene: TRBD1; V gene: TRBV9; J gene: TRBJ1-2; clone size: -; CDR3 DNA: TGTGCCAGCAGCGTAAGGCGAGGGGGCGGGAAGGCTCATGGCTACACCTTC; CDR3 protein: CASSVRRGGGKAHGYTF
D gene: TRBD1; V gene: TRBV27; J gene: TRBJ1-2; clone size: -; CDR3 DNA: TGTGCCAGCAGCTATTCCCGGGCAGGGGGGTATGGCTACACCTTC; CDR3 protein: CASSYSRAGGYGYTF